The 20 T cell receptor beta chains below were found in one sample sequenced in a study of Ad26.COV2.S vaccination and SARS-CoV-2 variants. Treatment specified: over 15 received Ad26.COV2.S at low or high dose, single or two shots; 5 received placebo; per-sample allocation not given. Material that was analyzed had been drawn on day 63 after the first vaccine or placebo injection. The assay was immunoSEQ multiplex PCR, and TCRdb's table has in-frame clones only and misses some. The repertoire holds 360,000 or so clones, with about 91% as singletons. Sequences were derived from peripheral blood, sampled in a trial of Ad26.COV2.S vaccine versus placebo. The receptor source for this set is a person aged 18-65 years who received the Ad26.COV2.S COVID-19 vaccine or a placebo.

This clone has only a few counts. The V call is TRBV5-1, the J call TRBJ2-7; D uncertain. The CDR3 contains 14 residues. Trimming cost V 0 bases and J 0 bases, with 7 bases left between them. Germline V gives CDR1 SGHRS, CDR2 YFSETQ. CDR3 nucleotide sequence: TGCGCCAGCAGCTTGGGATCAAGCTCCTACGAGCAGTACTTC. This translates into CASSLGSSSYEQYF. Supplemented by reference TRBV5-1 and TRBJ2-7, the full variable domain reads KAGVTQTPRYLIKTRGQQVTLSCSPISGHRSVSWYQQTPGQGLQFLFEYFSETQRNKGNFPGRFSGRQFSNSRSEMNVSTLELGDSALYLCASSLGSSSYEQYFGPGTRLTVT.

The chain links TRBV28 to TRBJ2-7; D not certain. The CDR3 is made up of 14 amino acids. Trimming removed 3 bases at V and 0 bases at J, with 9 bases between. Germline CDR1 reads MDHEN; CDR2 reads SYDVKM. The CDR3 nucleotides are TGTGCCAGCAGTTTGGGTGGCCTCTCCTACGAGCAGTACTTC. It specifies CASSLGGLSYEQYF.

The chain uses TRBV18 and TRBJ2-2; TRBD2 aligns across 8 bases. Germline V gene lookup returns CDR1 KGHSH and CDR2 LQKENI. Germline trimming cut 1 base from V and 5 bases from J; bases unmatched to any gene: 3. The CDR3 extends over 15 amino acids. The CDR3 spells CASSPLAGRTGELFF. CDR3 sequence (DNA): TGTGCCAGCTCACCACTAGCGGGGCGGACCGGGGAGCTGTTTTTT.

The chain joins TRBV29-1 to TRBJ2-7; 8 positions match TRBD1. Germline trimming cut 8 bases from V and 2 bases from J; bases unmatched to any gene: 8. CDR1 is SQVTM and CDR2 is ANQGSEA in the germline V gene. CDR3 length: 13 amino acids. The CDR3 nucleotides are TGCAGCCCTCCTCGGACAGGGCCCTACGAGCAGTACTTC. Its protein is CSPPRTGPYEQYF.

The V gene is TRBV27, the J gene TRBJ2-5; TRBD1 agrees at 10 bases. The CDR3 has 15 amino acids. The germline gives CDR1 MNHEY, CDR2 SMNVEV (reference sequence). V lost 5 bases, J lost 4 bases, and 7 bases stayed unmatched. The chain's CDR3 is CASSRSWDRGETQYF. CDR3 DNA: TGTGCCAGCAGTCGATCATGGGACAGGGGAGAGACCCAGTACTTC.

As to this clone: Other DNA sequences in this sample translate to the same CDR3. The CDR3 loop reads CASSRTGNTEAFF. The CDR3 DNA reads TGTGCCAGCAGTAGGACAGGGAACACTGAAGCTTTCTTT. This chain uses TRBV28 with TRBJ1-1, with TRBD1 matching over 7 bases. The CDR3 sequence is 13 residues long. V was clipped by 5 bases and J by 1 base; unmatched bases: 1. Germline CDR1 MDHEN, CDR2 SYDVKM.

J is TRBJ1-5 and V is TRBV9; possible D gene TRBD1, 5 bases. V was trimmed by 0 bases and J by 5 bases, leaving 9 bases between them. The CDR3 spans 14 residues. Germline CDR1 SGDLS, CDR2 YYNGEE. CDR3 region: CASSVAPGYQPQHF. The CDR3 bases are TGTGCCAGCAGCGTAGCTCCAGGGTATCAGCCCCAGCATTTT.

The rearrangement joins TRBV2 to TRBJ1-5, with D possibly being TRBD1 (6 bases). Germline V CDR1 and CDR2: SNHLY, FYNNEI. This CDR3 spans 15 amino acids. V was cut by 7 bases and J by 1 base, with 14 bases left in between. CDR3 region: CASNGATGSNQPQHF. CDR3 sequence (DNA): TGTGCCAGCAACGGGGCCACAGGGAGCAATCAGCCCCAGCATTTT.

Note on this clone: The junction does not match germline at one end; this may be a read error. This sample includes further DNA sequences coding for the same CDR3. The V gene is TRBV7-3, the J gene TRBJ2-1; tentatively, D is TRBD1 or TRBD2 (6 bases each). The CDR3 runs to 13 residues. Germline CDR1 is SGHTA and CDR2 is FQGTGA. The CDR3 sequence: CASSLTGANEQFF. The CDR3 DNA sequence: TGTGCCAGCAGCCTAACGGGGGCAAATGAGCAGTTCTTC.

This chain uses TRBV30 with TRBJ1-1; D is unresolved. Looked up from germline, CDR1 is GTSNPN and CDR2 is SVGIG (reference sequence). Between the trimmed V and J ends, which lost 2 bases and 0 bases, there was a span of 7 bases. The CDR3 length is 13 residues. The CDR3 DNA is TGTGCCTGGAGTCCACTGTTGAACACTGAAGCTTTCTTT. Translation: CAWSPLLNTEAFF.

The V call is TRBV28, the J call TRBJ1-1; 7 bases are shared with TRBD1. With V trimmed by 1 base and J by 4 bases, 0 bases remained unmatched. This CDR3 is 13 amino acids long. In germline, CDR1 is MDHEN, CDR2 SYDVKM. CDR3 bases: TGTGCCAGCAGTTTATCAGGGGGCACTGAAGCTTTCTTT. Translation: CASSLSGGTEAFF.

This chain uses TRBV2 with TRBJ2-7; TRBD2 matches 15 bases. V lost 6 bases, J lost 3 bases, and 3 bases stayed unmatched. The CDR3 extends over 15 amino acids. The germline CDR1 and CDR2 sequences are SNHLY and FYNNEI. The CDR3 region has the DNA TGTGCCAGCAGGGGACTAGCGGGAGGCTTCTACGAGCAGTACTTC. This translates into CASRGLAGGFYEQYF.

This sequence joins TRBV6-5 and TRBJ2-7, with 9 positions matching TRBD2. V was clipped by 5 bases and J by 6 bases; unmatched bases: 8. The CDR3 is made up of 14 amino acids. The V gene's germline CDR1 is MNHEY and CDR2 SVGAGI. CDR3 sequence: CASSNSGRRGEQYF. As DNA, the CDR3 is TGTGCCAGCAGTAATAGCGGGAGAAGAGGCGAGCAGTACTTC.

V and J are TRBV29-1 and TRBJ2-3; TRBD2 matches at 10 bases. The CDR3 sequence is 14 residues long. V trimming: 4 bases; J trimming: 3 bases; junction bases outside the gene matches: 4. The germline V gene encodes CDR1 SQVTM and CDR2 ANQGSEA. CDR3 sequence: CSVASGSITDTQYF. Here the CDR3 DNA reads TGCAGCGTTGCTAGCGGGAGTATAACAGATACGCAGTATTTT.

This rearrangement joins TRBV30 to TRBJ2-1; no clear D gene. V lost 0 bases to trimming and J lost 2 bases, with 8 bases between them. The CDR3 consists of 14 residues. Germline V gene sequence: CDR1 GTSNPN, CDR2 SVGIG (reference sequence). The CDR3 DNA follows: TGTGCCTGGAGTGTGTCACAGACCTACAATGAGCAGTTCTTC. As protein: CAWSVSQTYNEQFF.

As for this clone: The sample holds other DNA sequences that translate to the same CDR3. The CDR3 reads CASSYSGADYQPQHF. In DNA form, the CDR3 reads TGTGCCAGCAGTTACAGCGGTGCAGATTATCAGCCCCAGCATTTT. This sequence joins TRBV6-2 or TRBV6-3 and TRBJ1-5; D gene unclear. The ends were cut back, 2 bases at V and 5 bases at J, with 13 bases in the middle. The germline gives CDR1 MNHEY, CDR2 SVGEGT. This CDR3 has 15 residues.

The chain employs TRBV10-3 and TRBJ2-2; 7 nucleotides agree with TRBD1. The CDR3 totals 15 residues. In germline, CDR1 is ENHRY, CDR2 SYGVKD. V gave up 2 bases and J gave up 1 base; unmatched junction bases: 1. CDR3 in amino acids: CAISENRGNTGELFF. The DNA of the CDR3 is TGTGCCATCAGTGAGAACAGGGGGAACACCGGGGAGCTGTTTTTT.

V and J are TRBV7-9 and TRBJ2-7; a possible D gene is TRBD1 (5 bases). Trimming stripped 1 base from V and 6 bases from J, with 16 bases between. The CDR3 spans 15 residues. Germline V lookup: CDR1 SEHNR, CDR2 FQNEAQ (reference sequence). The CDR3 protein is CASSLVPVGPIEQYF. For the CDR3, the DNA is TGTGCCAGCAGCTTAGTGCCCGTGGGGCCTATCGAGCAGTACTTC.

The genes are TRBV25-1 and TRBJ1-2, with TRBD1 as a possible D gene (5 bases). The germline CDR1 and CDR2 sequences are MGHDK and SYGVNS. Trimming pared 1 base from V and 10 bases from J, leaving 19 bases between. The CDR3 contains 15 residues. The CDR3 nucleotides read TGTGCCAGCAGTGAATCGTCTCAGGGACGCAGCCCCTACACCTTC. This encodes CASSESSQGRSPYTF.

The chain employs TRBV9 and TRBJ1-3, with a weak D call TRBD1 (5 bases). With 2 bases removed from V and 2 bases from J, the gap between germline ends came to 17 bases. The CDR3 totals 17 residues. CDR1 and CDR2 from the germline V gene are SGDLS and YYNGEE. The CDR3: CASSVGGTHLPGNTIYF. CDR3 sequence (DNA): TGTGCCAGCAGCGTCGGTGGGACCCACCTTCCTGGAAACACCATATATTTT.